A selection of T cell receptor beta chains follows, all from one sample in a study of T cells in localized non-small cell lung cancer. The data were produced by immunoSEQ multiplex PCR, yet TCRdb's version contains in-frame clones alone and is incomplete. The table includes some 870 clones, around 20% detected once. Sequences were derived from normal lung tissue next to the tumor, sampled before any cancer treatment. The receptors here all came from a man aged 40 to 70 with stage III lung adenocarcinoma. CDR3s include the opening cysteine and the closing phenylalanine or tryptophan. Each record gives: V gene, D gene, J gene, CDR3 length, clone size, CDR3 protein, CDR3 DNA. D genes are given only for firm matches. Part of the rows lack a size; the others show once, few, many or a class for expanded clones.

>TRBV11-3|TRBD1|TRBJ1-6|14|.
CASSGTGWNSPLHF
TGTGCCAGCAGCGGGACAGGGTGGAATTCACCCCTCCACTTT
>TRBV11-3|.|TRBJ2-2|15|medium-sized
CASNRGRTNTGELFF
TGTGCCAGCAACCGAGGACGGACGAACACCGGGGAGCTGTTTTTT
>TRBV11-3|TRBD1|TRBJ2-3|15|few
CASSLGTATTDTQYF
TGTGCCAGCAGCTTGGGGACAGCGACTACAGATACGCAGTATTTT
>TRBV6-8|.|TRBJ2-5|14|few
CATGAGGHGETQYF
TGTGCCACCGGGGCTGGGGGGCACGGTGAGACCCAGTACTTC
>TRBV9|.|TRBJ1-3|16|.
CASSSERAGTGNTIYF
TGTGCCAGCAGTTCTGAGCGGGCAGGGACTGGAAACACCATATATTTT
>TRBV5-1|TRBD1|TRBJ1-6|15|.
CASSYGTGDNSPLHF
TGCGCCAGCAGCTACGGGACAGGCGATAATTCACCCCTCCACTTT
>TRBV29-1|.|TRBJ2-3|14|.
CSVELRAVADTQYF
TGCAGCGTTGAACTCAGGGCAGTCGCAGATACGCAGTATTTT
>TRBV29-1|.|TRBJ2-5|13|.
CSVEKQGRGTQYF
TGCAGCGTTGAAAAGCAGGGGCGAGGGACCCAGTACTTC
>TRBV11-3|.|TRBJ2-5|16|medium-sized
CASSLRSGWYQETQYF
TGTGCCAGCAGCTTGAGGTCAGGGTGGTACCAAGAGACCCAGTACTTC
>TRBV6-8|.|TRBJ2-7|13|.
CASSVQVSYEQYF
TGTGCCAGCAGTGTCCAGGTGTCCTACGAGCAGTACTTC
>TRBV11-3|.|TRBJ1-1|15|.
CASSPIGGRQVEAFF
TGTGCTAGCAGCCCGATAGGTGGTCGACAGGTCGAAGCTTTCTTT
>TRBV6-1|.|TRBJ2-7|17|.
CASSEGKTVRGAYEQYF
TGTGCCAGCAGTGAAGGGAAGACAGTCAGGGGGGCCTACGAGCAGTACTTC
>TRBV14|.|TRBJ1-3|18|few
CASSHYYGDGQDGNTIYF
TGTGCCAGCAGCCATTATTACGGGGACGGTCAGGATGGAAACACCATATATTTT
>TRBV6-8|.|TRBJ1-1|12|.
CASMLLTTEAFF
TGTGCCAGCATGCTCCTGACTACTGAAGCTTTCTTT
>TRBV9|TRBD1|TRBJ1-3|18|.
CASSVDPGTGNSGNTIYF
TGTGCCAGCAGCGTGGATCCCGGGACAGGTAACTCTGGAAACACCATATATTTT
>TRBV11-3|TRBD2|TRBJ2-7|16|few
CASSPGGAGAHYEQYF
TGTGCCAGCAGCCCCGGGGGAGCGGGGGCCCACTACGAGCAGTACTTC
>TRBV9|.|TRBJ2-5|12|few
CASGLGLETQYF
TGTGCCAGTGGATTGGGCTTGGAGACCCAGTACTTC
>TRBV15|TRBD2|TRBJ2-3|17|.
CATSRDPLAGSTDTQYF
TGTGCCACCAGCAGAGATCCTCTAGCGGGGAGCACAGATACGCAGTATTTT
>TRBV6-8|.|TRBJ2-1|16|few
CASSYSPMGGLNEQFF
TGTGCCAGCAGTTACTCCCCGATGGGGGGCCTGAATGAGCAGTTCTTC
>TRBV18|.|TRBJ2-7|13|.
CASSRDSSYEQYF
TGTGCCAGCTCCCGAGACAGCTCCTACGAGCAGTACTTC
>TRBV11-3|TRBD2|TRBJ2-7|14|.
CASSSLAGAREQYF
TGTGCCAGCAGCTCCCTAGCGGGGGCACGCGAGCAGTACTTC
>TRBV9|.|TRBJ1-6|16|few
CASSPIVGQGRLPLHF
TGTGCCAGCAGCCCCATAGTGGGGCAGGGGAGGCTTCCCCTCCACTTT
>TRBV6-8|.|TRBJ2-6|17|.
CALGPAGRSSGANVLTF
TGTGCCCTCGGGCCTGCGGGGCGATCTTCTGGGGCCAACGTCCTGACTTTC
>TRBV11-3|.|TRBJ1-1|15|few
CASSFGDLGNTEAFF
TGTGCCAGCAGCTTTGGGGACTTGGGGAACACTGAAGCTTTCTTT
>TRBV6-8|TRBD1|TRBJ2-3|15|few
CASRRTGGSTDTQYF
TGTGCCAGCAGACGGACAGGGGGCAGCACAGATACGCAGTATTTT
>TRBV11-3|.|TRBJ1-4|15|few
CASSLVGTRGEKLFF
TGTGCCAGCAGCTTAGTCGGGACGAGAGGTGAAAAACTGTTTTTT
>TRBV11-3|.|TRBJ2-3|20|large
CASSLFLVQPDQISTDTQYF
TGTGCCAGCAGCTTATTTTTAGTCCAACCGGACCAGATTAGCACAGATACGCAGTATTTT
>TRBV18|.|TRBJ2-7|13|.
CASSPPGSYEQYF
TGTGCCAGCTCACCACCAGGGTCTTACGAGCAGTACTTC
>TRBV30|TRBD1|TRBJ2-7|12|.
CAWSRDSDEQYF
TGTGCCTGGAGCAGGGACAGTGACGAGCAGTACTTC
>TRBV5-1|TRBD1|TRBJ2-6|15|.
CASSKTGHGANVLTF
TGCGCCAGCAGCAAGACAGGGCACGGGGCCAACGTCCTGACTTTC
>TRBV5-1|.|TRBJ1-1|14|.
CASSLWTENTEAFF
TGCGCCAGCAGCTTGTGGACAGAGAACACTGAAGCTTTCTTT
>TRBV11-3|.|TRBJ1-2|14|medium-sized
CASSFQGSVYGYTF
TGTGCCAGCAGCTTCCAGGGCTCCGTCTATGGCTACACCTTC
>TRBV6-8|.|TRBJ2-6|18|medium-sized
CASSDSATGPSGANVLTF
TGTGCCAGCAGTGACTCGGCCACAGGCCCCTCTGGGGCCAACGTCCTGACTTTC
>TRBV11-3|.|TRBJ2-6|15|.
CASSSGTVGANVLTF
TGTGCCAGCAGCTCCGGGACTGTTGGGGCCAACGTCCTGACTTTC
>TRBV12-5|.|TRBJ2-7|12|.
CASGFREYEQYF
TGTGCTAGTGGATTCAGGGAGTACGAGCAGTACTTC
>TRBV6-8|TRBD1|TRBJ1-1|14|medium-sized
CASRNRPGGTEAFF
TGTGCCAGCAGGAACCGCCCAGGGGGCACTGAAGCTTTCTTT
>TRBV5-1|TRBD1|TRBJ1-3|14|few
CASSPTGAGNTIYF
TGCGCCAGCAGCCCAACAGGGGCGGGAAACACCATATATTTT
>TRBV11-3|TRBD2|TRBJ2-1|15|few
CASSVSGGPYNEQFF
TGTGCCAGCAGCGTTAGCGGGGGGCCCTACAATGAGCAGTTCTTC
>TRBV29-1|.|TRBJ2-3|15|.
CSVEDRALKADTQYF
TGCAGCGTTGAAGATAGGGCTCTTAAGGCAGATACGCAGTATTTT
>TRBV11-3|.|TRBJ1-2|15|medium-sized
CASSLEGFSIYGYTF
TGTGCCAGCAGCTTAGAGGGTTTTTCCATCTATGGCTACACCTTC
>TRBV5-1|TRBD1|TRBJ1-1|14|.
CASSWGQMNTEAFF
TGCGCCAGCAGTTGGGGACAGATGAACACTGAAGCTTTCTTT
>TRBV6-8|TRBD2|TRBJ2-7|14|.
CASSELAGGYEQYF
TGTGCCAGCAGTGAGCTAGCGGGGGGGTACGAGCAGTACTTC
>TRBV10-2|.|TRBJ1-6|12|.
CASSGGATPLHF
TGCGCCAGCAGTGGAGGGGCAACACCCCTCCACTTT
>TRBV29-1|.|TRBJ2-3|13|.
CSVEELQGDTQYF
TGCAGCGTTGAGGAGCTCCAAGGGGATACGCAGTATTTT
>TRBV21-1|.|TRBJ1-1|12|.
CASSSGSTEAFF
TGTGCCAGCAGCTCAGGTAGCACTGAAGCTTTCTTT
>TRBV11-1|.|TRBJ2-3|14|.
CASSLWGNTDTQYF
TGTGCCAGCAGCCTCTGGGGGAACACAGATACGCAGTATTTT
>TRBV6-8|TRBD2|TRBJ2-1|15|.
CASSDSLAGGNEQFF
TGTGCCAGCAGTGACTCACTAGCGGGGGGGAATGAGCAGTTCTTC
>TRBV5-1|TRBD1|TRBJ2-1|14|.
CASQVQGEDNEQFF
TGCGCCTCCCAGGTACAGGGGGAGGACAATGAGCAGTTCTTC
>TRBV6-8|.|TRBJ2-1|12|.
CASSLTVNEQFF
TGTGCCAGCAGTCTGACAGTCAATGAGCAGTTCTTC
>TRBV29-1|.|TRBJ2-3|12|.
CSVGQVGDTQYF
TGCAGCGTTGGACAGGTGGGGGATACGCAGTATTTT
>TRBV6-8|.|TRBJ1-1|14|few
CASSATTGRGEAFF
TGTGCCAGCTCCGCGACGACGGGGAGGGGTGAAGCTTTCTTT
>TRBV11-3|TRBD1|TRBJ1-1|14|few
CASSLGQRNTEAFF
TGTGCCAGCAGTCTGGGACAGCGGAACACTGAAGCTTTCTTT
>TRBV30|TRBD1|TRBJ1-6|15|few
CAWSLGQGDNSPLHF
TGTGCCTGGAGTCTCGGACAGGGAGATAATTCACCCCTCCACTTT
>TRBV5-1|TRBD1|TRBJ1-3|16|.
CASSLYRGISGNTIYF
TGCGCCAGCAGCTTGTACAGGGGGATCTCTGGAAACACCATATATTTT
>TRBV6-8|.|TRBJ1-6|16|.
CASSYQTRPLNSPLHF
TGTGCCAGCAGTTACCAGACCAGACCCCTTAATTCACCCCTCCACTTT